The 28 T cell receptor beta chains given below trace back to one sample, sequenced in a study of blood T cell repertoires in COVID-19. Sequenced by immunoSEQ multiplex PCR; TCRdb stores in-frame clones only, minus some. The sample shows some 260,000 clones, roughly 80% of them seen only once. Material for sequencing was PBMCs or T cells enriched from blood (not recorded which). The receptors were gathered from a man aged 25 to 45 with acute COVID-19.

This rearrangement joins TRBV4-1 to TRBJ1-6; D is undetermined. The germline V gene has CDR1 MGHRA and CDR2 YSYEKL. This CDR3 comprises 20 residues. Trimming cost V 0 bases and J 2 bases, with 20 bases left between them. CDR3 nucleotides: TGCGCCAGCAGCCAAGATTGGTCGGGGAAAGTCACTGCCTATAATTCACCCCTCCACTTT. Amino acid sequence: CASSQDWSGKVTAYNSPLHF.

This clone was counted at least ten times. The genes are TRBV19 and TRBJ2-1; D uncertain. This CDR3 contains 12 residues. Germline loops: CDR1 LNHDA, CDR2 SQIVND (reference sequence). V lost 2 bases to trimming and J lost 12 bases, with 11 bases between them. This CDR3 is CASSIRRQTQFF. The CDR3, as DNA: TGTGCCAGTAGTATAAGGCGACAAACGCAGTTCTTC. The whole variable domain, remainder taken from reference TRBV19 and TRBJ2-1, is DGGITQSPKYLFRKEGQNVTLSCEQNLNHDAMYWYRQDPGQGLRLIYYSQIVNDFQKGDIAEGYSVSREKKESFPLTVTSAQKNPTAFYLCASSIRRQTQFFGPGTRLTVL.

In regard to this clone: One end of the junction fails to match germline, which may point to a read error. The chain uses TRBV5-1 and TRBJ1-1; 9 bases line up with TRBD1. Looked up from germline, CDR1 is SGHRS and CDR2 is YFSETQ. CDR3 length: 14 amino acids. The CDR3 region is CASSSPGQGGEAFF. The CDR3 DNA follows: TGTGCCAGCAGCTCACCGGGACAGGGTGGTGAAGCTTTCTTT.

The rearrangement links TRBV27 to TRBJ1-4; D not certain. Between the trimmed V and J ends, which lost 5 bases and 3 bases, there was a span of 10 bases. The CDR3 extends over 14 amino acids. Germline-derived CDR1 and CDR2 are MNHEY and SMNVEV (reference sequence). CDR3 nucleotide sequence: TGTGCCAGCAGTCCTAAGTCTGCTAATGAAAAACTGTTTTTT. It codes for CASSPKSANEKLFF.

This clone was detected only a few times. For the CDR3, the DNA is TGTGCCAGCAGCTTGTACAGCGGGAGGCTTAACAATGAGCAGTTCTTC. This encodes CASSLYSGRLNNEQFF. The chain uses TRBV11-3 and TRBJ2-1; 9 bases are shared with TRBD2. This CDR3 has 16 residues. With V trimmed by 3 bases and J by 5 bases, 8 bases remained unmatched. Germline V CDR1 and CDR2: SGHNT, YENEEA.

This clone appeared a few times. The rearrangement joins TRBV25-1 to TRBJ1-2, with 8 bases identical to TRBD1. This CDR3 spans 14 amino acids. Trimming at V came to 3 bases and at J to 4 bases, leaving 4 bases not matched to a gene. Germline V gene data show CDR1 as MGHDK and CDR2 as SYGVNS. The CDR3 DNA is TGTGCCAGCAGTGAGCACGGACAGGGCTATGGCTACACCTTC. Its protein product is CASSEHGQGYGYTF.

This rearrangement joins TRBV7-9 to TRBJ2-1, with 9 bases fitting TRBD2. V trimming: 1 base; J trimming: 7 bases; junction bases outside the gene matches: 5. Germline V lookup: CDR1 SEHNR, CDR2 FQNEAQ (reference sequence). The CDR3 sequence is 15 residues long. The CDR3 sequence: CASSLGGGAVNEQFF. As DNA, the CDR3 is TGTGCCAGCAGCTTAGGCGGGGGGGCAGTTAATGAGCAGTTCTTC.

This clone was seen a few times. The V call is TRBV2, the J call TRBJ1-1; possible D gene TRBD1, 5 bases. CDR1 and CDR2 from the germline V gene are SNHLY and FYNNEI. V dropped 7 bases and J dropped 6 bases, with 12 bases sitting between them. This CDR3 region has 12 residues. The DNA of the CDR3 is TGTGCCAGCACCCGGACACAATCTGAAGCTTTCTTT. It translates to CASTRTQSEAFF.

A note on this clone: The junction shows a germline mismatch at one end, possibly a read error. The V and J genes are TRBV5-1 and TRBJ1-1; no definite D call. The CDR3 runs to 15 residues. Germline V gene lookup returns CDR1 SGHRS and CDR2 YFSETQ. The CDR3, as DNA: TGTGCCAGCAGCTTGGTAGCGGGAATGAACACTGAAGCTTTCTTT. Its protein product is CASSLVAGMNTEAFF.

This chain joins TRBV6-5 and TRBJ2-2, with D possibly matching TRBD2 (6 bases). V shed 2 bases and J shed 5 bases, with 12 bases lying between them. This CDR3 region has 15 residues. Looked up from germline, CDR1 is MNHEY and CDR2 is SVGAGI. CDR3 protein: CASSYTGLLTGELFF. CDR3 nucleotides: TGTGCCAGCAGTTACACGGGACTGTTGACCGGGGAGCTGTTTTTT.

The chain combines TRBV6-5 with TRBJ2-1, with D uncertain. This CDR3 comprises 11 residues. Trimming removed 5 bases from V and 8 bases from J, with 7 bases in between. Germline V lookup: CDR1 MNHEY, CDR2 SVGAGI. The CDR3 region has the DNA TGTGCCAGCAGTCTACTACATGAGCAGTTCTTC. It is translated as CASSLLHEQFF.

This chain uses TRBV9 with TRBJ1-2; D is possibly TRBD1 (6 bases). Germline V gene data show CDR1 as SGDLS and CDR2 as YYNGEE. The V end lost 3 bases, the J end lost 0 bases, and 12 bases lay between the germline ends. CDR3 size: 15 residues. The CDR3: CASSASGTTNYGYTF. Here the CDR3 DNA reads TGTGCCAGCAGCGCTTCCGGGACAACTAACTATGGCTACACCTTC.

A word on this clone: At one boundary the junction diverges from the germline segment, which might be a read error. CDR3 nucleotide sequence: TGTGCCAGCAGCTGGGGAGGGGTGGCCTACAATGAGCAGTTCTTC. Residues: CASSWGGVAYNEQFF. The genes are TRBV5-1 and TRBJ2-1, with 7 bases that match TRBD2. The CDR3 is 15 residues long. Germline V CDR1 and CDR2: SGHRS, YFSETQ.

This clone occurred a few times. The CDR3 DNA follows: TGCGCCAGCAGCCTACAGGGAACCAACCAAGAGACCCAGTACTTC. Translating it yields CASSLQGTNQETQYF. This chain uses TRBV4-1 with TRBJ2-5, with D maybe TRBD1 (6 bases). Trimming removed 4 bases at V and 0 bases at J, with 12 bases between. CDR1 is MGHRA and CDR2 is YSYEKL in the germline V gene. The CDR3 consists of 15 residues.

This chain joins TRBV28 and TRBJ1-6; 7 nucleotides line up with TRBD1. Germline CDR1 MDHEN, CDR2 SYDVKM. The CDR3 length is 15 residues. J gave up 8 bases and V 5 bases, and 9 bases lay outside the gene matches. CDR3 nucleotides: TGTGCCAGCAGTCCGGAGTACAGGGGATATTCACCCCTCCACTTT. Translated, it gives CASSPEYRGYSPLHF.

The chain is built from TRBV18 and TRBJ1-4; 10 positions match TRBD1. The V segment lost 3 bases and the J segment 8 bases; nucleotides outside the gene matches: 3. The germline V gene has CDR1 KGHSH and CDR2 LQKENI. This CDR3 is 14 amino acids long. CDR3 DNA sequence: TGTGCCAGCTCACCCGGGACAGGGGTCGAAAAACTGTTTTTT. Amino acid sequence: CASSPGTGVEKLFF. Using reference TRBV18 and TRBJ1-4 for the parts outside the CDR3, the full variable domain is NAGVMQNPRHLVRRRGQEARLRCSPMKGHSHVYWYRQLPEEGLKFMVYLQKENIIDESGMPKERFSAEFPKEGPSILRIQQVVRGDSAAYFCASSPGTGVEKLFFGSGTQLSVL.

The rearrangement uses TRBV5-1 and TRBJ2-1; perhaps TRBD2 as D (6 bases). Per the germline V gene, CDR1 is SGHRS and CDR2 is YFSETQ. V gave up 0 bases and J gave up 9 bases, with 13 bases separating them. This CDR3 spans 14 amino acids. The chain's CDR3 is CASSLVVLAGEQFF. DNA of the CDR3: TGCGCCAGCAGCTTGGTCGTACTAGCCGGTGAGCAGTTCTTC.

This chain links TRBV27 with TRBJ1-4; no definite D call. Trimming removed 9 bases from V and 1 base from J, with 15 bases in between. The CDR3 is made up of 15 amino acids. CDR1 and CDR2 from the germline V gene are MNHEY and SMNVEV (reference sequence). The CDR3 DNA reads TGTGCCAGTCGTCCAGGCGGGGTAACTAATGAAAAACTGTTTTTT. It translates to CASRPGGVTNEKLFF.

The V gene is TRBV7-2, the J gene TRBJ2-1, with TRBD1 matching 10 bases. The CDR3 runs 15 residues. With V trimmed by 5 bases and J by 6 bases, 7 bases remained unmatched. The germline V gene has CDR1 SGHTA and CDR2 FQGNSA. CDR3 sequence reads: CASSHAGTGVNEQFF. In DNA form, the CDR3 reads TGTGCCAGCAGCCACGCCGGGACAGGGGTCAATGAGCAGTTCTTC. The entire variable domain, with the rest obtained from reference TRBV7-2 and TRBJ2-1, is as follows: GAGVSQSPSNKVTEKGKDVELRCDPISGHTALYWYRQSLGQGLEFLIYFQGNSAPDKSGLPSDRFSAERTGGSVSTLTIQRTQQEDSAVYLCASSHAGTGVNEQFFGPGTRLTVL.

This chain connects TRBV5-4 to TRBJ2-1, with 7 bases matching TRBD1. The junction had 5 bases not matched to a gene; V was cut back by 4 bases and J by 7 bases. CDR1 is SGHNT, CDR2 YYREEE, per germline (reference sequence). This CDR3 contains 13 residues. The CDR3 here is CASSTTGLNEQFF. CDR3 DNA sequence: TGTGCCAGCAGCACGACAGGGTTAAATGAGCAGTTCTTC.

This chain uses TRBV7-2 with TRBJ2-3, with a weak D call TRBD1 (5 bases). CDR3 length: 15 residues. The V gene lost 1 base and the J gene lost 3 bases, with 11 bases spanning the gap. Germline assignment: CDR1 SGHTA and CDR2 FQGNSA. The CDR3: CASSLDQGVTDTQYF. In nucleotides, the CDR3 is TGTGCCAGCAGCTTAGACCAGGGTGTTACAGATACGCAGTATTTT.

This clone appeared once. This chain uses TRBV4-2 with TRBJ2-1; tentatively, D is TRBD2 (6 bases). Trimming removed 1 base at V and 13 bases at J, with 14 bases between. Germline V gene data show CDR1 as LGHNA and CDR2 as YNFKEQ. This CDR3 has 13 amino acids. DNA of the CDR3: TGTGCCAGCAGCCAAGTCTTAGCGGATGCTCAGTTCTTC. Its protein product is CASSQVLADAQFF.

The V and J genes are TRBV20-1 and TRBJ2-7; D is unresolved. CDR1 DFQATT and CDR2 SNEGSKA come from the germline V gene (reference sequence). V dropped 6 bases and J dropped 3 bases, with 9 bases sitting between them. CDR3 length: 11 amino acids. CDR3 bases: TGCAGTGCAGCACCTATCTACGAGCAGTACGTC. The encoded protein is CSAAPIYEQYV.

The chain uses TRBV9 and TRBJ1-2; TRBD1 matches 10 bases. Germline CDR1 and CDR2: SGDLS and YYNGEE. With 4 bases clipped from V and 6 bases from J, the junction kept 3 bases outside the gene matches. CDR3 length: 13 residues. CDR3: CASSRDRGDGYTF. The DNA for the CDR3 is TGTGCCAGCAGCAGGGACAGGGGAGATGGCTACACCTTC. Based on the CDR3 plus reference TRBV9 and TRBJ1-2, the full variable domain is DSGVTQTPKHLITATGQRVTLRCSPRSGDLSVYWYQQSLDQGLQFLIQYYNGEERAKGNILERFSAQQFPDLHSELNLSSLELGDSALYFCASSRDRGDGYTFGSGTRLTVV.

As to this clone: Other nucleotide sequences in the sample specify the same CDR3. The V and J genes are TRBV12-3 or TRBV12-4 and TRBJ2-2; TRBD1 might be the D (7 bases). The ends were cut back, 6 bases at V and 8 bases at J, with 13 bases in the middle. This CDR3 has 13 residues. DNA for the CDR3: TGTGCCAGCAGCCGACAGGGAGGTGGGGAGCTGTTTTTT. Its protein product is CASSRQGGGELFF.

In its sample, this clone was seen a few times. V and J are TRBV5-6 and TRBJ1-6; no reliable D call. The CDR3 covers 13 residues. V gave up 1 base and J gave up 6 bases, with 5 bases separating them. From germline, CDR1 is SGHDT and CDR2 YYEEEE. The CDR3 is CASSLMSNSPLHF. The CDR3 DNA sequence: TGTGCCAGCAGCTTGATGAGTAATTCACCCCTCCACTTT.

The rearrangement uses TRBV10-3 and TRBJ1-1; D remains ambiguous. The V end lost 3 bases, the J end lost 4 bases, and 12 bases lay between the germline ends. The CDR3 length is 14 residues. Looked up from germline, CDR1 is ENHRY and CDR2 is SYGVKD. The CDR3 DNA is TGTGCCATCAGTGATATTGTTCTCGGCACTGAAGCTTTCTTT. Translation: CAISDIVLGTEAFF.

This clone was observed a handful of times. In DNA, the CDR3 is TGTGCCAGCAGCCAAGGGAGGTGGGCCTACAATGAGCAGTTCTTC. This encodes CASSQGRWAYNEQFF. This chain connects TRBV3-1 (or the pseudogene TRBV3-2) to TRBJ2-1; a weak D match, TRBD2 (5 bases). This CDR3 region has 15 residues. Germline lookup yields CDR1 LGHDT and CDR2 YNNKEL (reference sequence). Trimming removed 1 base at V and 2 bases at J, with 9 bases between.